These 6 T cell receptor beta chains share one sample of origin, sequenced in a study of shared clonotypes between healthy human individuals. Produced via immunoSEQ multiplex PCR; TCRdb's table is partial and in-frame only. Seen here are about 2.3 million clones, around 90% observed once, and the top ten hold approximately 0.39%. Specimen: naive CD4+ T cells from PBMCs. Noted subset: CD45RA+ positively selected. Receptors originate from a man aged 18-30 years in good health. Some clones in this sample may be carry-over from other donors' samples.

J is TRBJ2-4 and V is TRBV11-2; weak D call: TRBD1 (5 bases). The V gene lost 3 bases and the J gene lost 7 bases, with 13 bases spanning the gap. The CDR3 totals 14 residues. The V gene's germline CDR1 is SGHAT and CDR2 FQNNGV. The chain's CDR3 is CASSLTVGGNIQYF. CDR3 sequence (DNA): TGTGCCAGCAGCTTGACAGTCGGTGGGAACATTCAGTACTTC.

The J gene is TRBJ1-2, the V gene TRBV5-6; D is possibly TRBD1 (6 bases). V lost 4 bases, J lost 1 base, and 14 bases lay in between. Germline assignment: CDR1 SGHDT and CDR2 YYEEEE. This CDR3 spans 15 amino acids. For the CDR3, the DNA is TGTGCCAGCAGCGGGAACCGACAGGATAACTATGGCTACACCTTC. This translates into CASSGNRQDNYGYTF. Looking up the rest from reference TRBV5-6 and TRBJ1-2 gives the full variable domain: DAGVTQSPTHLIKTRGQQVTLRCSPKSGHDTVSWYQQALGQGPQFIFQYYEEEERQRGNFPDRFSGHQFPNYSSELNVNALLLGDSALYLCASSGNRQDNYGYTFGSGTRLTVV.

V gene TRBV25-1 combines with J gene TRBJ1-3; D not certain. From germline, CDR1 is MGHDK and CDR2 SYGVNS. The CDR3 runs 13 residues. V lost 10 bases to trimming and J lost 0 bases, with 10 bases between them. The CDR3 region is CATMGLSGNTIYF. CDR3 bases: TGTGCCACCATGGGTCTCTCTGGAAACACCATATATTTT.

CDR3 nucleotides: TGCGCCAGCAGCTCCCTGCCTTTAGCTAGCGGGTCCCATGAGCAGTTCTTC. It is translated as CASSSLPLASGSHEQFF. V gene TRBV5-1 combines with J gene TRBJ2-1; 8 positions agree with TRBD2. From germline, CDR1 is SGHRS and CDR2 YFSETQ. Unmatched junction bases numbered 16, after V lost 3 bases and J lost 8 bases. The CDR3 has 17 amino acids.

V and J are TRBV28 and TRBJ1-2; 7 nucleotides align to TRBD1. The V gene's germline CDR1 is MDHEN and CDR2 SYDVKM. V shed 4 bases, J shed 0 bases, and the junction held 11 bases outside the gene matches. The CDR3 runs to 17 residues. The CDR3 is CASSSMKGDRANYGYTF. The CDR3 nucleotides read TGTGCCAGCAGTTCGATGAAAGGGGACAGAGCTAACTATGGCTACACCTTC.

The genes are TRBV7-2 and TRBJ2-3; D is unclear. Germline assignment: CDR1 SGHTA and CDR2 FQGNSA. The V gene lost 4 bases and the J gene lost 0 bases, with 17 bases spanning the gap. This CDR3 region has 17 residues. CDR3 nucleotide sequence: TGTGCCAGCAGCTACTTGGGCGTGGCCTCTAGCACAGATACGCAGTATTTT. Translation: CASSYLGVASSTDTQYF.